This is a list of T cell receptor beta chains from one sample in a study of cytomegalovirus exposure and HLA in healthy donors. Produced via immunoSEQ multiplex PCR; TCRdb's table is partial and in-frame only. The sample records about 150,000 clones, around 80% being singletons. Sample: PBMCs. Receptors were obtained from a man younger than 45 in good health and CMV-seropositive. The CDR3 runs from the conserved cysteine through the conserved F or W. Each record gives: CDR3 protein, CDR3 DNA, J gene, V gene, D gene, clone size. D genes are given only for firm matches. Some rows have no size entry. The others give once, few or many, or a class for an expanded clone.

CDR3: CASSSGQEKNEAFF
DNA: TGTGCCAGCAGCTCGGGACAGGAGAAAAATGAAGCTTTCTTT
J: TRBJ1-1
V: TRBV7-9
D: TRBD1
size: .

CDR3: CASSYLGGPSDTQYF
DNA: TGTGCCAGCAGTTACCTGGGAGGGCCTTCAGATACGCAGTATTTT
J: TRBJ2-3
V: TRBV6-5
D: TRBD2
size: .

CDR3: CAWSGGGEQFF
DNA: TGTGCCTGGAGTGGAGGCGGTGAGCAGTTCTTC
J: TRBJ2-1
V: TRBV30
D: .
size: .

CDR3: CASSGGTLSYNEQFF
DNA: TGTGCCAGCAGTGGAGGGACTCTCTCCTACAATGAGCAGTTCTTC
J: TRBJ2-1
V: TRBV2
D: .
size: .

CDR3: CASSSLAGLDNEQFF
DNA: TGTGCCAGCAGTTCCCTAGCGGGATTAGACAATGAGCAGTTCTTC
J: TRBJ2-1
V: TRBV28
D: TRBD2
size: .

CDR3: CASSQEATMYYGYTF
DNA: TGCGCCAGCAGCCAAGAGGCAACAATGTACTATGGCTACACCTTC
J: TRBJ1-2
V: TRBV4-3
D: .
size: .

CDR3: CASSLTSSGNTIYF
DNA: TGTGCCAGCAGTTTAACCAGCTCTGGAAACACCATATATTTT
J: TRBJ1-3
V: TRBV28
D: .
size: .

CDR3: CASRGTSGGGNEQFF
DNA: TGCGCCAGCAGAGGGACTAGCGGGGGGGGGAATGAGCAGTTCTTC
J: TRBJ2-1
V: TRBV5-1
D: TRBD2
size: .

CDR3: CASSQGGLSNQPQHF
DNA: TGCGCCAGCAGCCAAGGAGGGTTGAGCAATCAGCCCCAGCATTTT
J: TRBJ1-5
V: TRBV4-1
D: .
size: few

CDR3: CASSYLGTSHTGELFF
DNA: TGTGCCAGCAGCTATCTAGGGACAAGCCACACCGGGGAGCTGTTTTTT
J: TRBJ2-2
V: TRBV7-2
D: .
size: .

CDR3: CASGGPGTSGTDTQYF
DNA: TGTGCCAGCGGGGGCCCCGGGACTAGCGGCACAGATACGCAGTATTTT
J: TRBJ2-3
V: TRBV2
D: TRBD2
size: .

CDR3: CASSQLGLADTQYF
DNA: TGTGCCAGCAGCCAATTGGGCCTAGCGGATACGCAGTATTTT
J: TRBJ2-3
V: TRBV16
D: .
size: once

CDR3: CASSPTRQSGGYTF
DNA: TGTGCCAGCAGCCCTACCCGACAGTCGGGTGGCTACACCTTC
J: TRBJ1-2
V: TRBV7-2
D: .
size: .

CDR3: CASSNREMWTEAFF
DNA: TGTGCCAGCAGCAACAGGGAGATGTGGACTGAAGCTTTCTTT
J: TRBJ1-1
V: TRBV6-5
D: .
size: .

CDR3: CASKRGRGANTEAFF
DNA: TGTGCCAGTAAGAGAGGGAGGGGCGCGAACACTGAAGCTTTCTTT
J: TRBJ1-1
V: TRBV19
D: .
size: .

CDR3: CASSFGAGAYNEQFF
DNA: TGTGCCAGCAGTTTCGGGGCAGGGGCCTACAATGAGCAGTTCTTC
J: TRBJ2-1
V: TRBV27
D: .
size: .

CDR3: CASSLWGRDGTEAFF
DNA: TGTGCCAGCAGCTTATGGGGGAGGGATGGCACTGAAGCTTTCTTT
J: TRBJ1-1
V: TRBV7-8
D: .
size: .

CDR3: CASSSGGPQPQHF
DNA: TGTGCCAGCAGTTCGGGGGGCCCTCAGCCCCAGCATTTT
J: TRBJ1-5
V: TRBV27
D: .
size: few

CDR3: CASSPGGGGNEQYF
DNA: TGCGCCAGCAGCCCGGGAGGGGGGGGGAACGAGCAGTACTTC
J: TRBJ2-7
V: TRBV5-1
D: TRBD2
size: .

CDR3: CASSDLGGRVYTQYF
DNA: TGTGCCAGCAGTGATTTAGGCGGGAGGGTATATACGCAGTATTTT
J: TRBJ2-3
V: TRBV6-1
D: TRBD2
size: .

CDR3: CASSVMRDTQTNYGYTF
DNA: TGTGCCAGTAGTGTTATGAGAGATACACAGACTAACTATGGCTACACCTTC
J: TRBJ1-2
V: TRBV19
D: .
size: .

CDR3: CASGLDWGNGYTF
DNA: TGTGCTAGTGGTTTGGACTGGGGCAATGGCTACACCTTC
J: TRBJ1-2
V: TRBV12-5
D: .
size: .

CDR3: CASIPGTSGGAGETQYF
DNA: TGTGCCAGCATCCCCGGGACTAGCGGGGGGGCAGGAGAGACCCAGTACTTC
J: TRBJ2-5
V: TRBV11-2
D: TRBD2
size: .

CDR3: CASTKGGEGPYGYTF
DNA: TGTGCCAGCACCAAAGGGGGGGAGGGGCCGTATGGCTACACCTTC
J: TRBJ1-2
V: TRBV6-1
D: .
size: once

CDR3: CASNTRVVNQPQHF
DNA: TGTGCCAGCAACACTAGGGTGGTGAATCAGCCCCAGCATTTT
J: TRBJ1-5
V: TRBV6-1
D: .
size: .

CDR3: CASSSELAKGYTDTQYF
DNA: TGCGCCAGCAGCTCCGAGCTAGCGAAAGGATACACAGATACGCAGTATTTT
J: TRBJ2-3
V: TRBV5-1
D: .
size: .

CDR3: CASSYLQGEVFYGYTF
DNA: TGTGCCAGCAGCTACCTACAGGGTGAAGTCTTCTATGGCTACACCTTC
J: TRBJ1-2
V: TRBV7-8
D: .
size: .

CDR3: CASSPDRDRAFF
DNA: TGTGCCAGCAGCCCCGACAGGGATCGGGCTTTCTTT
J: TRBJ1-1
V: TRBV7-9
D: TRBD1
size: .

CDR3: CASSIVGSGAYEQYF
DNA: TGTGCCAGTAGTATAGTTGGTAGCGGGGCCTACGAGCAGTACTTC
J: TRBJ2-7
V: TRBV19
D: TRBD2
size: .

CDR3: CASSRGQGNTEAFF
DNA: TGTGCCAGTAGTAGAGGACAGGGGAACACTGAAGCTTTCTTT
J: TRBJ1-1
V: TRBV19
D: TRBD1
size: once

CDR3: CASSLVTGSYGYTF
DNA: TGTGCCAGCAGCCTGGTGACAGGGAGCTATGGCTACACCTTC
J: TRBJ1-2
V: TRBV14
D: TRBD1
size: few

CDR3: CASSFEHSYNEQFF
DNA: TGTGCCAGCAGCTTCGAGCATTCCTACAATGAGCAGTTCTTC
J: TRBJ2-1
V: TRBV7-9
D: .
size: .

CDR3: CASSSQGLQPQHF
DNA: TGTGCCAGCAGTTCCCAGGGTCTTCAGCCCCAGCATTTT
J: TRBJ1-5
V: TRBV25-1
D: .
size: few

CDR3: CASSSPTAGGPGELFF
DNA: TGTGCCAGCAGCTCACCGACGGCGGGAGGGCCCGGGGAGCTGTTTTTT
J: TRBJ2-2
V: TRBV28
D: TRBD2
size: .